These T cell receptor beta chains were read from a single sample in a study of Graves' ophthalmopathy and Graves' hyperthyroidism. Via MiXCR, TCRdb re-called the multiplex PCR reads, giving one row per CDR3 protein. Of 350,000 to 450,000 distinct CDR3 sequences in the sample, around 20% were seen once. The specimen was peripheral blood. These receptors were taken from a woman aged 18-29 years with stable Graves' hyperthyroidism. The CDR3 runs from the conserved cysteine through the conserved F or W. D genes are given only for firm matches. The size entry is marked missing in some rows and otherwise reads once, few, many or a size class.

J gene,V gene,clone size,D gene,CDR3 protein,CDR3 DNA
TRBJ1-2,TRBV28,many,TRBD1,CASSFRGQSGYTF,TGTGCCAGCAGTTTTCGGGGACAGTCTGGCTACACCTTC
TRBJ1-3,TRBV6-2/TRBV6-3,.,.,CASSYSDTIYF,TGTGCCAGCAGTTACTCGGACACCATATATTTT
TRBJ2-7,TRBV25-1,many,TRBD1,CASSEQGARSEQYF,TGTGCCAGCAGCGAACAGGGGGCGAGGAGCGAGCAGTACTTC
TRBJ2-2,TRBV15,.,TRBD2,CATSSGRGAGELFF,TGTGCCACCAGCAGCGGGAGGGGGGCCGGGGAGCTGTTTTTT
TRBJ2-7,TRBV3-1,many,TRBD2,CASSRGTTSYEQYF,TGTGCCAGCAGCCGCGGGACTACTTCCTACGAGCAGTACTTC
TRBJ1-1,TRBV18,many,TRBD1,CASSPKGQSTEAFF,TGTGCCAGCTCACCTAAGGGACAGAGCACTGAAGCTTTCTTT
TRBJ1-1,TRBV20-1,many,TRBD1,CSARDWGGGGTEAFF,TGCAGTGCTAGAGATTGGGGAGGGGGCGGCACTGAAGCTTTCTTT
TRBJ1-2,TRBV20-1,once,TRBD1,CSVKTGVCGYTF,TGCAGTGTAAAGACAGGGGTTTGTGGCTACACCTTC
TRBJ2-7,TRBV24-1,many,TRBD1,CATSLDRASEQYF,TGTGCCACCAGTTTGGACAGGGCGAGCGAGCAGTACTTC
TRBJ2-7,TRBV20-1,many,.,CSARDLGLMEQYF,TGCAGTGCTAGAGATCTAGGCCTTATGGAGCAGTACTTC
TRBJ2-5,TRBV10-3,many,TRBD1,CAITRDRSQETQYF,TGTGCCATCACACGGGACAGGAGCCAAGAGACCCAGTACTTC
TRBJ2-7,TRBV19,many,TRBD2,CASSQLAGDEQYF,TGTGCCAGTAGTCAATTAGCGGGAGACGAGCAGTACTTC
TRBJ2-2,TRBV19,many,.,CASRDGNTGELFF,TGTGCCAGTAGGGACGGAAACACCGGGGAGCTGTTTTTT
TRBJ2-7,TRBV6-2/TRBV6-3,many,.,CASSHSGWRGSYEQYF,TGTGCCAGCAGCCACTCAGGGTGGCGGGGCTCCTACGAGCAGTACTTC
TRBJ2-5,TRBV11-2,many,TRBD2,CASSHRLAGGQQETQYF,TGTGCCAGCAGCCACCGTTTAGCGGGAGGGCAACAAGAGACCCAGTACTTC
TRBJ1-2,TRBV15,many,.,CATSRERGASVWGYTF,TGTGCCACCAGCAGAGAAAGGGGCGCTTCCGTATGGGGCTACACCTTC
TRBJ2-1,TRBV7-8,.,TRBD2,CASSWESGRAVDNEQFF,TGTGCCAGCAGCTGGGAGAGCGGGAGGGCCGTCGACAATGAGCAGTTCTTC
TRBJ1-5,TRBV20-1,few,.,CSARGPTENQPQHF,TGCAGTGCTAGAGGTCCGACAGAGAATCAGCCCCAGCATTTT
TRBJ2-5,TRBV20-1,.,TRBD2,CSARLAGRPETQYF,TGCAGTGCTAGACTAGCGGGACGACCTGAGACCCAGTACTTC
TRBJ2-5,TRBV7-7,few,TRBD1,CASSSRRGLGETQYF,TGTGCTAGCAGCTCCCGTAGGGGGCTTGGAGAGACCCAGTACTTC
TRBJ2-7,TRBV11-2,many,TRBD2,CASSYLGGRARSGEQYF,TGTGCCAGCAGCTACCTTGGTGGGAGGGCTAGGAGTGGTGAGCAGTACTTC
TRBJ1-5,TRBV28,.,.,CASRTMAGRADQPQHF,TGTGCCAGCAGGACGATGGCAGGGAGAGCAGATCAGCCCCAGCATTTT
TRBJ1-5,TRBV7-6,.,TRBD1,CASSFGTGGFSNQPQHF,TGTGCCAGCAGCTTTGGGACAGGGGGCTTTAGCAATCAGCCCCAGCATTTT
TRBJ2-7,TRBV9,many,TRBD2,CATIVKAGESYEQYF,TGTGCCACCATCGTTAAAGCGGGGGAATCCTACGAGCAGTACTTC
TRBJ2-5,TRBV10-3,few,TRBD1,CAISDDRAVTQYF,TGTGCCATCAGCGATGACAGGGCCGTGACCCAGTACTTC
TRBJ2-5,TRBV25-1,many,.,CASSEFRRGGETQYF,TGTGCCAGCAGTGAATTTAGAAGGGGGGGAGAGACCCAGTACTTC
TRBJ1-2,TRBV2,many,.,CASSVRQDGYTF,TGTGCCAGCAGTGTCCGACAGGATGGCTACACCTTC
TRBJ1-5,TRBV6-5,.,TRBD1,CASSSSGGQGSQPQHF,TGTGCCAGCAGTTCGTCTGGGGGACAGGGGAGTCAGCCCCAGCATTTT
TRBJ1-1,TRBV30,many,.,CAWKEDTEAFF,TGTGCCTGGAAAGAAGACACTGAAGCTTTCTTT
TRBJ2-7,TRBV6-2/TRBV6-3,many,TRBD1,CASTDTGTGTNEQYF,TGTGCCAGCACCGATACCGGGACAGGGACTAACGAGCAGTACTTC
TRBJ1-2,TRBV18,few,.,CASSSDRFYGYTF,TGTGCCAGCTCATCAGACAGATTCTATGGCTACACCTTC
TRBJ2-5,TRBV20-1,many,.,CSASGPDQETQYF,TGCAGTGCTAGTGGGCCAGACCAAGAGACCCAGTACTTC
TRBJ2-7,TRBV15,many,.,CATSITTGYEQYF,TGTGCCACCAGCATAACTACAGGCTACGAGCAGTACTTC
TRBJ1-2,TRBV30,many,.,CAWGGRNYGYTF,TGTGCCTGGGGGGGGCGTAACTATGGCTACACCTTC
TRBJ1-2,TRBV12-5,many,.,CASGLGGGGYTF,TGTGCTAGTGGTTTGGGCGGGGGTGGCTACACCTTC
TRBJ1-1,TRBV6-5,many,TRBD1,CASSYSGRGQSGAEAFF,TGTGCCAGCAGTTACTCGGGCAGGGGGCAATCGGGGGCTGAAGCTTTCTTT
TRBJ1-1,TRBV6-4,once,TRBD1,CASPSDRGPTEAFF,TGTGCCAGCCCCAGTGACAGGGGCCCCACTGAAGCTTTCTTT
TRBJ1-5,TRBV15,.,TRBD1,CATSRGLDRAGQPQHF,TGTGCCACCAGCAGAGGGCTGGACAGGGCAGGCCAGCCCCAGCATTTT
TRBJ1-1,TRBV25-1,.,.,CASSEYYGNTEAFF,TGTGCCAGCAGTGAATATTACGGCAACACTGAAGCTTTCTTT
TRBJ2-7,TRBV11-2,many,.,CASSLPGEAYEQYF,TGTGCCAGCAGCTTGCCGGGGGAAGCCTACGAGCAGTACTTC
TRBJ1-2,TRBV12-5,many,TRBD1,CASGPNQGTGYSYGYTF,TGTGCTAGTGGTCCAAACCAAGGGACAGGGTACAGCTATGGCTACACCTTC
TRBJ2-7,TRBV20-1,many,TRBD1,CSGLGQGAYEQYF,TGCAGTGGGTTGGGGCAGGGGGCTTACGAGCAGTACTTC